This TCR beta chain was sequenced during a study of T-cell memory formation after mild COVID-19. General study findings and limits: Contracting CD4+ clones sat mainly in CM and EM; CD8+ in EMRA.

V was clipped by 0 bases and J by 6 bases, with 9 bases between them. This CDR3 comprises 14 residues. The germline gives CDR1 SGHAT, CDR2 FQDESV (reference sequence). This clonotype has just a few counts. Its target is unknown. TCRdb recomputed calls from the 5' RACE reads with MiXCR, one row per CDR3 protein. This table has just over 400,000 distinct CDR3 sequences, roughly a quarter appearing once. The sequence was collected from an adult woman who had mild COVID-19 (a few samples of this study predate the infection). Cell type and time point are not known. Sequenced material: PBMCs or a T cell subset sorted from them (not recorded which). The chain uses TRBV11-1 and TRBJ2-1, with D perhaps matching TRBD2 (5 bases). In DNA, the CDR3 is TGTGCCAGCAGCTTAGCGGCCAGCGGCAATGAGCAGTTCTTC. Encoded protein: CASSLAASGNEQFF.